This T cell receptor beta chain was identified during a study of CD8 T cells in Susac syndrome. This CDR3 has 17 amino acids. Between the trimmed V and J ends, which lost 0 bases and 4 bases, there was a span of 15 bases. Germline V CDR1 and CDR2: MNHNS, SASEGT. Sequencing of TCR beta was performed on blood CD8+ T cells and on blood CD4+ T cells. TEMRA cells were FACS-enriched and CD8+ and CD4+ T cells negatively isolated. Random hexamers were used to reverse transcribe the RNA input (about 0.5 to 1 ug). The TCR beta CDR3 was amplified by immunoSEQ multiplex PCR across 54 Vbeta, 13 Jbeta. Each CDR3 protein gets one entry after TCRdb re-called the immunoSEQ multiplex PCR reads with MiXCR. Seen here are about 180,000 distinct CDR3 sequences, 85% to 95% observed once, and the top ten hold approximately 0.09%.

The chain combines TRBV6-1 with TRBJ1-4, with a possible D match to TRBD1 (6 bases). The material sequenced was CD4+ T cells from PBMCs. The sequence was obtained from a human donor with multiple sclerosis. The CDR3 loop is CASSEALLGTFNEKLFF. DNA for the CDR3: TGTGCCAGCAGTGAAGCGCTTCTTGGGACATTTAATGAAAAACTGTTTTTT.